The T cell receptor (beta chain) described here comes from a study of blood T cell repertoires in COVID-19. Study at large: Sites across the United States, Italy and Spain contributed samples from acute and convalescent COVID-19.

Assay: immunoSEQ multiplex PCR; the TCRdb copy retains only in-frame clones and omits some. The sample records hundreds of thousands of clones, roughly 90% being singletons. With 8 bases removed from V and 4 bases from J, the gap between germline ends came to 20 bases. The CDR3 totals 15 residues. CDR1 and CDR2 (germline): MDHEN, SYDVKM. This clone was seen a few times. The sequenced sample consisted of peripheral blood. The sequence derives from a woman between 25 and 40 years old with acute or convalescent COVID-19. The V gene is TRBV28, the J gene TRBJ1-2; D may be TRBD1 (5 bases). CDR3 region: CASEWGGVGTYGYTF. The CDR3 nucleotides read TGTGCCAGCGAGTGGGGCGGGGTTGGGACCTATGGCTACACCTTC.